This record concerns one TCR beta chain sequence. Antigen specificity is unknown. The length of the CDR3 is 14 residues. Looked up from germline, CDR1 is MNHNS and CDR2 is SASEGT. Deletions cut 7 bases from V and 0 bases from J, with 13 bases between. Terminally differentiated effector memory CD45RA+ cells were excluded by CCR7 positive selection of CD45RO-negative cells. The data were taken from a study of shared clonotypes between healthy human individuals. Study-level points and caveats: Larger estimated richness was generally recorded for naive subsets relative to memory subsets.

Assay execution took place at the deep level. Genomic DNA per cell subset filled all wells of several immunoSEQ plates. Libraries were prepared by immunoSEQ multiplex PCR; TCRdb keeps only in-frame clonotypes and omits some of them. Here the sample spans roughly 1,800,000 clones, just under 95% being singletons. The TCR was taken from a man aged 18 to 29 in good health. The chain recombines TRBV6-1 with TRBJ2-7; tentatively, D is TRBD1 (6 bases). Material for sequencing was naive CD8+ T cells sorted from blood. The chain's CDR3 is CASNGQLSSYEQYF. The CDR3 nucleotides read TGTGCCAGCAATGGACAGTTGAGCTCCTACGAGCAGTACTTC.